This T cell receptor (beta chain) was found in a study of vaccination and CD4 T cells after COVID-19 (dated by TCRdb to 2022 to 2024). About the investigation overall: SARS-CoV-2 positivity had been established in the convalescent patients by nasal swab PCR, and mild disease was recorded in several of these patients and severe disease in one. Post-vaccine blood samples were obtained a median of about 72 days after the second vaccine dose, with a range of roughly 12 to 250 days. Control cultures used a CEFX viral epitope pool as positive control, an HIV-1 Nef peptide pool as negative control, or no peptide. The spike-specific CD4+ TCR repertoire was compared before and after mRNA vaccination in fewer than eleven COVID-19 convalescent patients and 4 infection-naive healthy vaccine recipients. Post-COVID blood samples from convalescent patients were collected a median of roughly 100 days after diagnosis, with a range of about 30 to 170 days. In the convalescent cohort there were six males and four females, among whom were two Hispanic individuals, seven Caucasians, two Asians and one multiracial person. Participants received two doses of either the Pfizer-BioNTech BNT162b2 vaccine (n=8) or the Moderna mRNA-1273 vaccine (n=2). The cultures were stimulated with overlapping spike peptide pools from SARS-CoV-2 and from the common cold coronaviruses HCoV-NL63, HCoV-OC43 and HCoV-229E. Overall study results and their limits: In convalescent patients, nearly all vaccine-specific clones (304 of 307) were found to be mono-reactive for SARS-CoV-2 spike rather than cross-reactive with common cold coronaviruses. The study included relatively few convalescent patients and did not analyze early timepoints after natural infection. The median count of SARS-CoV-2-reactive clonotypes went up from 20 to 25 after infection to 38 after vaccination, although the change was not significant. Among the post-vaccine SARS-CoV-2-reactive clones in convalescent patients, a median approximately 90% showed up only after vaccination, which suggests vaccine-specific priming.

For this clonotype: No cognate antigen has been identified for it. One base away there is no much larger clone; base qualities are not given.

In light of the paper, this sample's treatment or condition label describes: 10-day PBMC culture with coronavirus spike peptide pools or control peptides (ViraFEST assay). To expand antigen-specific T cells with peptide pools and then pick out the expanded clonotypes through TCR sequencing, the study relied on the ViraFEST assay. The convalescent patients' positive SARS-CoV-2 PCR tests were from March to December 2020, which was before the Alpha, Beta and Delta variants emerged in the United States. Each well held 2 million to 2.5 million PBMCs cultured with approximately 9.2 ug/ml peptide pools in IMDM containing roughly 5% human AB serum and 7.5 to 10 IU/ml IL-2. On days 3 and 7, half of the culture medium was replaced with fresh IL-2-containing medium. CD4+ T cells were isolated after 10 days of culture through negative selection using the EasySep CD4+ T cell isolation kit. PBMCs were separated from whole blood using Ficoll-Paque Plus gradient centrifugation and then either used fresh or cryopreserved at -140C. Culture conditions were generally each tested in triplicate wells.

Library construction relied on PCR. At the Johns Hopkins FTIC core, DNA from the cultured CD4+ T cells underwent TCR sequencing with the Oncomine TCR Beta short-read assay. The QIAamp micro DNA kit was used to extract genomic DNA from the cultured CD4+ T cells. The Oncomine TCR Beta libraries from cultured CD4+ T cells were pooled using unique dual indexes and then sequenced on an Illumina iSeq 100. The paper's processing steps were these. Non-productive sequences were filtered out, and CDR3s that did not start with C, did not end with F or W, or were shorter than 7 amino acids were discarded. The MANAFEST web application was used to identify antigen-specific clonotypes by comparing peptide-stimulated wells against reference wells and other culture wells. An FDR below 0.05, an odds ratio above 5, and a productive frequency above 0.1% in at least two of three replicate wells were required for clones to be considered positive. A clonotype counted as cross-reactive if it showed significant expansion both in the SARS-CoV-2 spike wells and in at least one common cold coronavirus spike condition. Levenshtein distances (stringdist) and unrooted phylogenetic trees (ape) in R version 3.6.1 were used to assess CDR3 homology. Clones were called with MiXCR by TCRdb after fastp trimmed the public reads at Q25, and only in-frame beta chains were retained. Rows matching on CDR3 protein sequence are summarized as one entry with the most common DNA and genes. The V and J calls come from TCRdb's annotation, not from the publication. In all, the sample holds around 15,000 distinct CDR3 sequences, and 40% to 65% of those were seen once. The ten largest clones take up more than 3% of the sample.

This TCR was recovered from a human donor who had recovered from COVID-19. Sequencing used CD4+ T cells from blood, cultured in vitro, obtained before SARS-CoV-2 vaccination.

CDR3 reads: CSARRFVEDTQYF. The bases read TGCAGTGCTAGAAGGTTTGTGGAAGATACGCAGTATTTT. The sequence is built from TRBV20-1 and TRBJ2-3, with no confidently assigned D gene. Trimming takes 2 bases from V and 5 bases from J, and the germline ends sit 11 bases apart. Looking up the germline V gene (reference sequence) yields CDR1 DFQATT and CDR2 SNEGSKA. There are 13 amino acids in the CDR3, from cysteine to phenylalanine inclusive. Only the CDR3 portion is preserved as DNA: 39 bases, with reading frame beginning at the first base.